The rows below give T cell receptor beta chains drawn from one sample of a study of beta chain features in type 1 diabetes. Using immunoSEQ multiplex PCR, the repertoire was profiled, and TCRdb retains in-frame clones only, with some absent. The data show 900,000 or so clones, with roughly 15% seen just once and around 0.02% held by the top ten. Sequenced: naive CD4+ T cells from blood. The receptors originated from a woman aged 18-35 years in good health. CDR3s include the opening cysteine and the closing phenylalanine or tryptophan. Each record gives: J gene, clone size, V gene, D gene, CDR3 protein, CDR3 DNA. A D gene is named only where the DNA matches it firmly. The size of a clone is reported for some rows only, either as once, few or many, or as a class for expanded clones.

>TRBJ1-1|few|TRBV7-6|-
CASSLAPGYMNTEAFF
TGTGCCAGCAGCTTAGCGCCAGGGTACATGAACACTGAAGCTTTCTTT
>TRBJ2-1|few|TRBV27|TRBD2
CASSSRTSGSLKYNEQFF
TGTGCCAGCAGTTCTAGGACTAGCGGGAGTCTAAAGTACAATGAGCAGTTCTTC
>TRBJ2-7|few|TRBV21-1|-
CASSRGSCSYEQYF
TGTGCCAGCAGCAGAGGGAGTTGCTCCTACGAGCAGTACTTC
>TRBJ2-4|-|TRBV5-1|TRBD2
CASSLEGRSGVTGAIQYF
TGCGCCAGCAGCTTGGAAGGTCGGAGCGGGGTAACAGGCGCCATTCAGTACTTC
>TRBJ1-1|few|TRBV7-8|-
CASSLRGTEAFF
TGTGCCAGCAGCTTGAGGGGGACTGAAGCTTTCTTT
>TRBJ1-1|-|TRBV19|-
CASSREGGTEAFF
TGTGCCAGTAGTAGGGAGGGGGGCACTGAAGCTTTCTTT
>TRBJ2-7|-|TRBV28|-
CASSPSQYEQYF
TGTGCCAGCAGTCCATCCCAATACGAGCAGTACTTC
>TRBJ2-3|-|TRBV5-1|-
CASSLAGGPSTDTQYF
TGCGCCAGCAGCTTGGCCGGGGGACCTTCCACAGATACGCAGTATTTT
>TRBJ1-2|-|TRBV6-1|-
CASSEGSGNNYGYTF
TGTGCCAGCAGTGAAGGTTCGGGGAATAACTATGGCTACACCTTC
>TRBJ1-4|few|TRBV28|-
CASSFGGNEKLFF
TGTGCCAGCAGTTTCGGTGGGAATGAAAAACTGTTTTTT
>TRBJ1-2|few|TRBV27|-
CASSSAQWTNGYTF
TGTGCCAGCAGCTCTGCCCAGTGGACAAACGGCTACACCTTC
>TRBJ1-4|few|TRBV2|-
CASSSTATNEKLFF
TGTGCCAGCAGTAGCACAGCAACTAATGAAAAACTGTTTTTT
>TRBJ2-1|few|TRBV6-5|TRBD1
CASSTSDRDGNEQFF
TGTGCCAGCAGCACTTCCGACAGGGACGGCAATGAGCAGTTCTTC
>TRBJ2-7|-|TRBV28|-
CASSYQRAGDAYEQYF
TGTGCCAGCAGTTACCAAAGGGCAGGGGACGCCTACGAGCAGTACTTC
>TRBJ2-5|-|TRBV9|-
CASSSGLTPQETQYF
TGTGCCAGCAGCTCCGGACTAACTCCACAAGAGACCCAGTACTTC
>TRBJ1-4|-|TRBV28|-
CASSLPNEKLFF
TGTGCCAGCAGTTTACCGAATGAAAAACTGTTTTTT
>TRBJ2-5|few|TRBV7-2|-
CASSASTETQYF
TGTGCCAGCAGCGCCTCGACGGAGACCCAGTACTTC
>TRBJ2-5|-|TRBV18|TRBD2
CASSPLAGGPGETQYF
TGTGCCAGCTCACCTCTAGCGGGAGGGCCGGGAGAGACCCAGTACTTC
>TRBJ2-7|few|TRBV28|TRBD2
CASGLAGIYEQYF
TGTGCCAGCGGGCTAGCGGGAATCTACGAGCAGTACTTC
>TRBJ2-7|-|TRBV18|-
CASSQGLLGWGEQYF
TGTGCCAGCTCACAAGGTCTCCTAGGGTGGGGCGAGCAGTACTTC
>TRBJ2-2|-|TRBV18|-
CASSPLSSNSWTGELFF
TGTGCCAGCTCACCATTATCGTCAAATAGTTGGACCGGGGAGCTGTTTTTT
>TRBJ2-7|few|TRBV6-1|-
CASSDFSTYEQYF
TGTGCCAGCAGTGATTTCAGCACCTACGAGCAGTACTTC
>TRBJ1-2|few|TRBV7-9|-
CASSLTDGYTF
TGTGCCAGCAGCCTGACGGATGGCTACACCTTC
>TRBJ2-7|-|TRBV28|TRBD2
CASSSPVRLAGGEQYF
TGTGCCAGCAGTTCCCCTGTAAGACTAGCGGGAGGCGAGCAGTACTTC
>TRBJ1-4|-|TRBV28|-
CASSLWSRQGANEKLFF
TGTGCCAGCAGTTTATGGTCTCGGCAGGGCGCTAATGAAAAACTGTTTTTT
>TRBJ2-7|few|TRBV7-9|-
CASSREPGKPEQYF
TGTGCCAGCAGCAGAGAACCGGGGAAACCTGAGCAGTACTTC
>TRBJ1-6|-|TRBV2|-
CASSVQTVASSPLHF
TGTGCCAGCAGCGTACAGACAGTAGCCTCATCACCCCTCCACTTT
>TRBJ2-1|few|TRBV9|-
CASGPVDYNEQFF
TGTGCCAGCGGCCCGGTGGACTACAATGAGCAGTTCTTC
>TRBJ2-3|few|TRBV9|-
CASSVGSAQGTDTQYF
TGTGCCAGCAGCGTAGGAAGCGCTCAGGGCACAGATACGCAGTATTTT
>TRBJ2-7|-|TRBV10-3|-
CAISGSLSYEQYF
TGTGCCATCAGCGGGAGCTTAAGCTACGAGCAGTACTTC
>TRBJ1-2|-|TRBV25-1|-
CASSDKANYGYTF
TGTGCCAGCAGTGACAAAGCTAACTATGGCTACACCTTC
>TRBJ2-1|-|TRBV2|TRBD1
CASSESGQVFF
TGTGCCAGCAGTGAAAGTGGACAGGTGTTCTTC
>TRBJ2-5|-|TRBV11-2|-
CASSPRDFQETQYF
TGTGCCAGCAGCCCTCGGGACTTCCAAGAGACCCAGTACTTC
>TRBJ2-4|-|TRBV7-9|-
CASSLGLTKNIQYF
TGTGCCAGCAGCTTAGGACTAACCAAAAACATTCAGTACTTC
>TRBJ2-1|few|TRBV10-3|TRBD2
CAISESLTSGSVGNEQFF
TGTGCCATCAGTGAGTCCCTGACTAGCGGGAGTGTCGGGAATGAGCAGTTCTTC
>TRBJ1-2|-|TRBV19|TRBD1
CASSRASGTANYGYTF
TGTGCCAGTAGTAGAGCTTCCGGGACAGCAAACTATGGCTACACCTTC
>TRBJ1-5|-|TRBV2|-
CASSLGGGGQPQHF
TGTGCCAGCAGTCTAGGGGGTGGTGGACAGCCCCAGCATTTT
>TRBJ2-1|once|TRBV5-4|TRBD2
CASSLPGGPYNEQFF
TGTGCCAGCAGCTTGCCGGGAGGGCCCTACAATGAGCAGTTCTTC
>TRBJ2-3|few|TRBV7-8|-
CASSGPQSTDTQYF
TGTGCCAGCTCAGGCCCTCAAAGCACAGATACGCAGTATTTT
>TRBJ2-1|few|TRBV19|-
CASSIPYLGNEQFF
TGTGCCAGTAGTATCCCCTATTTGGGGAATGAGCAGTTCTTC
>TRBJ1-5|-|TRBV15|-
CATSSGRSTRDNQPQHF
TGTGCCACCAGCAGTGGACGCTCTACCAGAGACAATCAGCCCCAGCATTTT
>TRBJ2-5|-|TRBV7-2|TRBD1
CASSLRTGGQETQYF
TGTGCCAGCAGCTTAAGGACAGGGGGCCAAGAGACCCAGTACTTC
>TRBJ2-7|-|TRBV5-4|TRBD2
CASSLTSPSGRYEQYF
TGTGCCAGCAGCTTGACGTCCCCTAGCGGGAGATACGAGCAGTACTTC
>TRBJ2-3|-|TRBV5-6|-
CASSPSPRSTDTQYF
TGTGCCAGCAGCCCCTCTCCGCGGAGCACAGATACGCAGTATTTT
>TRBJ2-7|few|TRBV6-5|-
CASSDVYEQYF
TGTGCCAGCAGTGACGTCTACGAGCAGTACTTC
>TRBJ2-1|-|TRBV29-1|TRBD2
CSVGGTSGSGYNEQFF
TGCAGCGTTGGCGGGACTAGCGGGAGTGGCTACAATGAGCAGTTCTTC
>TRBJ1-1|-|TRBV18|-
CASSPGRDTEAFF
TGTGCCAGCTCACCAGGGAGGGACACTGAAGCTTTCTTT
>TRBJ2-7|few|TRBV7-9|TRBD2
CASSELALDYEQYF
TGTGCCAGCAGCGAACTAGCGTTAGACTACGAGCAGTACTTC
>TRBJ2-1|-|TRBV4-2|TRBD2
CASSQDPRLAGRGEQFF
TGTGCCAGCAGCCAAGACCCTAGACTAGCGGGAAGGGGGGAGCAGTTCTTC
>TRBJ2-1|few|TRBV7-9|TRBD2
CASSITGTSGPYNEQFF
TGTGCCAGCAGCATTACCGGGACTAGCGGGCCATACAATGAGCAGTTCTTC
>TRBJ2-1|few|TRBV15|TRBD2
CATSILAGGVGYEQFF
TGTGCCACCAGCATCCTAGCGGGAGGGGTTGGCTATGAGCAGTTCTTC
>TRBJ2-2|-|TRBV19|-
CASTKGYTGELFF
TGTGCCAGTACTAAGGGATACACCGGGGAGCTGTTTTTT
>TRBJ2-7|-|TRBV2|-
CASRTSGHGGEQYF
TGTGCCAGCAGGACATCGGGACACGGGGGGGAGCAGTACTTC
>TRBJ2-1|-|TRBV11-2|-
CASSPQGIWIRNEQFF
TGTGCCAGCAGCCCCCAGGGGATTTGGATCAGGAATGAGCAGTTCTTC
>TRBJ2-7|few|TRBV15|TRBD1
CATSRNRGARNEQYF
TGTGCCACCAGCCGTAACAGGGGGGCGAGAAACGAGCAGTACTTC